This T cell receptor (beta chain) was documented in a study of control samples from healthy donors and cancer patients. Profiled with immunoSEQ multiplex PCR; TCRdb holds only in-frame clones, not every one. Of approximately 190,000 clones listed, around 90% are singletons. The V end lost 2 bases, the J end lost 0 bases, and 13 bases lay between the germline ends. The length of the CDR3 is 16 residues. The germline CDR1 and CDR2 sequences are SGHTA and FQGNSA. The V and J genes are TRBV7-2 and TRBJ1-2, with a possible D match to TRBD1 (6 bases). The specimen was blood. This sequence was found in a man younger than 40 in good health. Written as DNA, the CDR3 is TGTGCCAGCAGCTTAAAGTTACAGGGAGCTAACTATGGCTACACCTTC. Its translation is CASSLKLQGANYGYTF.